The next 11 T cell receptor beta chains were all read from a single sample in a study of OX40 agonist ivuxolimab in advanced cancers. TCRdb's copy holds only in-frame clones and misses some; the assay was immunoSEQ multiplex PCR. The sample yields 82,000 or so clones, roughly 92% seen once. The sample was CD4+ or CD8+ T cells sorted from blood, taken in a trial of the OX40 agonist ivuxolimab. The receptors come from an adult with an advanced solid tumor such as melanoma, head and neck, liver or kidney cancer.

The rearrangement links TRBV2 to TRBJ2-7; the D is unclear. V lost 8 bases and J 2 bases, leaving 10 bases between the germline ends. Per germline, CDR1 SNHLY and CDR2 FYNNEI. The CDR3 spans 12 residues. The CDR3 is CASGRMPYEQYF. In DNA form, the CDR3 reads TGTGCCAGCGGGCGGATGCCCTACGAGCAGTACTTC. Combining the CDR3 with reference TRBV2 and TRBJ2-7 gives the whole variable domain EPEVTQTPSHQVTQMGQEVILRCVPISNHLYFYWYRQILGQKVEFLVSFYNNEISEKSEIFDDQFSVERPDGSNFTLKIRSTKLEDSAMYFCASGRMPYEQYFGPGTRLTVT.

This chain joins TRBV2 and TRBJ1-4; 7 bases map to TRBD1. V was clipped by 5 bases and J by 8 bases; unmatched bases: 8. The CDR3 runs 14 residues. CDR1 SNHLY and CDR2 FYNNEI come from the germline V gene. CDR3 nucleotide sequence: TGTGCCAGCAGTTCTGGACAGGTTCAGGAAAAACTGTTTTTT. This gives the protein CASSSGQVQEKLFF.

The chain uses TRBV18 and TRBJ2-2, with TRBD1 matching 10 bases. Trimming removed 2 bases from V and 5 bases from J; junction bases left unmatched: 8. The length of the CDR3 is 17 residues. The germline V gene encodes CDR1 KGHSH and CDR2 LQKENI. CDR3 residues: CASSPGLDRGHTGELFF. Here the CDR3 DNA reads TGTGCCAGCTCACCAGGATTAGACAGGGGGCATACCGGGGAGCTGTTTTTT.

This clone has just one count. The V call is TRBV25-1, the J call TRBJ2-2; possible D gene TRBD2, 5 bases. The V gene's germline CDR1 is MGHDK and CDR2 SYGVNS. The CDR3 is 13 residues long. The ends were cut back, 5 bases at V and 8 bases at J, with 12 bases in the middle. The CDR3 region is CASSLLVEGELFF. The CDR3, as DNA: TGTGCCAGCAGTCTACTAGTCGAGGGGGAGCTGTTTTTT.

The chain carries TRBV13 and TRBJ2-1; D is ambiguous. The germline V and J ends were trimmed by 2 bases and 5 bases, with 7 bases remaining between them. Germline V CDR1 and CDR2: PRHDT, FYEKMQ (reference sequence). The CDR3 sequence is 13 residues long. The CDR3 DNA is TGTGCCAGCAGCTTAAGACTTAACAATGAGCAGTTCTTC. The encoded protein is CASSLRLNNEQFF. The variable domain in full, with the rest retrieved from reference TRBV13 and TRBJ2-1, is AAGVIQSPRHLIKEKRETATLKCYPIPRHDTVYWYQQGPGQDPQFLISFYEKMQSDKGSIPDRFSAQQFSDYHSELNMSSLELGDSALYFCASSLRLNNEQFFGPGTRLTVL.

The CDR3: CASSLLRGFTEAFF. CDR3 in DNA: TGTGCCAGCAGCTTACTTCGGGGTTTCACTGAAGCTTTCTTT. The chain employs TRBV11-3 and TRBJ1-1; no clear D gene. Germline V gives CDR1 SGHNT, CDR2 YENEEA. The CDR3 spans 14 residues. V was cut by 2 bases and J by 4 bases, with 11 bases left in between. The full variable domain, completed using reference TRBV11-3 and TRBJ1-1, is EAGVVQSPRYKIIEKKQPVAFWCNPISGHNTLYWYLQNLGQGPELLIRYENEEAVDDSQLPKDRFSAERLKGVDSTLKIQPAELGDSAVYLCASSLLRGFTEAFFGQGTRLTVV.

The genes are TRBV29-1 and TRBJ2-5; D call uncertain. This CDR3 has 13 amino acids. Germline CDR1 is SQVTM and CDR2 is ANQGSEA. V lost 4 bases and J 3 bases, leaving 12 bases between the germline ends. CDR3 sequence reads: CSVVGWGKETQYF. DNA of the CDR3: TGCAGCGTTGTTGGCTGGGGTAAAGAGACCCAGTACTTC.

The chain couples TRBV2 to TRBJ2-1, with 14 positions matching TRBD2. V trimming: 5 bases; J trimming: 7 bases; junction bases outside the gene matches: 4. Germline CDR1 SNHLY, CDR2 FYNNEI. CDR3 length: 15 amino acids. The CDR3 DNA reads as TGTGCCAGCAGTTCCGGGACTAGCGGGAGAAATGAGCAGTTCTTC. The encoded protein is CASSSGTSGRNEQFF. Filled out from reference TRBV2 and TRBJ2-1, the complete variable domain reads EPEVTQTPSHQVTQMGQEVILRCVPISNHLYFYWYRQILGQKVEFLVSFYNNEISEKSEIFDDQFSVERPDGSNFTLKIRSTKLEDSAMYFCASSSGTSGRNEQFFGPGTRLTVL.

The chain is built from TRBV5-1 and TRBJ2-1; no clear D. Per the germline V gene, CDR1 is SGHRS and CDR2 is YFSETQ. This CDR3 contains 15 residues. The V and J ends lost 0 bases and 0 bases respectively, with 7 bases between them. DNA for the CDR3: TGCGCCAGCAGCTTGGACCGATCCTCCTACAATGAGCAGTTCTTC. This sequence encodes CASSLDRSSYNEQFF. The full variable domain, with the rest looked up from reference TRBV5-1 and TRBJ2-1, is KAGVTQTPRYLIKTRGQQVTLSCSPISGHRSVSWYQQTPGQGLQFLFEYFSETQRNKGNFPGRFSGRQFSNSRSEMNVSTLELGDSALYLCASSLDRSSYNEQFFGPGTRLTVL.

The rearrangement links TRBV14 to TRBJ2-7; tentative D call: TRBD1 (5 bases). Germline V gene sequence: CDR1 SGHDN, CDR2 FVKESK. V was pared by 2 bases and J by 3 bases, with 5 bases between. This CDR3 comprises 12 residues. CDR3 region: CASSQTGYEQYF. CDR3 coding DNA: TGTGCCAGCAGCCAAACAGGCTACGAGCAGTACTTC.

This clone was seen just once. This chain joins TRBV5-6 and TRBJ2-7; D unclear. The germline V gene has CDR1 SGHDT and CDR2 YYEEEE. The CDR3 has 11 residues. Trimming left V 3 bases short and J 7 bases short, with 8 bases between. CDR3 residues: CASSYNSEQYF. CDR3 bases: TGTGCCAGCAGCTACAACTCGGAGCAGTACTTC. Complete variable domain (other parts from reference TRBV5-6 and TRBJ2-7): DAGVTQSPTHLIKTRGQQVTLRCSPKSGHDTVSWYQQALGQGPQFIFQYYEEEERQRGNFPDRFSGHQFPNYSSELNVNALLLGDSALYLCASSYNSEQYFGPGTRLTVT.